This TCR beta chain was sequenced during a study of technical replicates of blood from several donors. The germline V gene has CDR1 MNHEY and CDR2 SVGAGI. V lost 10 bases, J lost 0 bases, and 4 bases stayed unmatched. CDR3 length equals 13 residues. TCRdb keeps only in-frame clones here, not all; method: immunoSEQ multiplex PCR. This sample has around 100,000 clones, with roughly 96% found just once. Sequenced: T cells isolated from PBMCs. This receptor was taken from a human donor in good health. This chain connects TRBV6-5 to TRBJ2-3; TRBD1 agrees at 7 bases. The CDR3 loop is CAIRQGSTDTQYF. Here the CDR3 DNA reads TGTGCCATCAGACAGGGTAGCACAGATACGCAGTATTTT.